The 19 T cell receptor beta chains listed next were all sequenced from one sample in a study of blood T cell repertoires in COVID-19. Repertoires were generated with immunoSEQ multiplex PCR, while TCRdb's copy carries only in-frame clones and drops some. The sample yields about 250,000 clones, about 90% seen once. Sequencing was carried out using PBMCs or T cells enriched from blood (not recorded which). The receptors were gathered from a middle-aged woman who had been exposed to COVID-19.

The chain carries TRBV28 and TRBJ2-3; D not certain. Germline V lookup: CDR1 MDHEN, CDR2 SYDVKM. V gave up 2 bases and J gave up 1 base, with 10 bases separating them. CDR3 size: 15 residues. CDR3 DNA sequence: TGTGCCAGCAGTTTAGTGGAGCGTGGCACAGATACGCAGTATTTT. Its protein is CASSLVERGTDTQYF. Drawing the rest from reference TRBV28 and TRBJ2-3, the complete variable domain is DVKVTQSSRYLVKRTGEKVFLECVQDMDHENMFWYRQDPGLGLRLIYFSYDVKMKEKGDIPEGYSVSREKKERFSLILESASTNQTSMYLCASSLVERGTDTQYFGPGTRLTVL.

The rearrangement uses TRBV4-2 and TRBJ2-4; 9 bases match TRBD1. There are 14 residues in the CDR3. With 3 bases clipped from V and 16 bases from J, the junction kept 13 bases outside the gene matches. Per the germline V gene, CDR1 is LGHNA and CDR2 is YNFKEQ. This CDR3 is CASSQEKDRGAYYF. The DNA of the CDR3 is TGTGCCAGCAGCCAGGAAAAAGACAGGGGGGCCTATTACTTC.

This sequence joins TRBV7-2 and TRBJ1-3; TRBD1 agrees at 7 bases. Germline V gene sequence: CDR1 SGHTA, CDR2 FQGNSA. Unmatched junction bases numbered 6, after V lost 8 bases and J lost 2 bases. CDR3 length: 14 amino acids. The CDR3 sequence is CASGSQGAGNTIYF. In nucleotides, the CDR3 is TGTGCCAGCGGATCCCAGGGGGCTGGAAACACCATATATTTT.

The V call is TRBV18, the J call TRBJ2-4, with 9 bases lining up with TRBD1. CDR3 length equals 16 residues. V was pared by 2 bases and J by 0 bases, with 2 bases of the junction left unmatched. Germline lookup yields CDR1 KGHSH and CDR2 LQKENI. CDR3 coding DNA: TGTGCCAGCTCACCAGGGACAGGGCTAGCCAAAAACATTCAGTACTTC. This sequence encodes CASSPGTGLAKNIQYF.

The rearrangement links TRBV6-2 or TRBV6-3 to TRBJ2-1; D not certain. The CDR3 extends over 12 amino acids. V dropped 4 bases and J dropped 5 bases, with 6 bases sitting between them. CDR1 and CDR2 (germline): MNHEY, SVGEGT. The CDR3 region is CASSSLDNEQFF. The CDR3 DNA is TGTGCCAGCAGTTCCCTTGACAATGAGCAGTTCTTC.

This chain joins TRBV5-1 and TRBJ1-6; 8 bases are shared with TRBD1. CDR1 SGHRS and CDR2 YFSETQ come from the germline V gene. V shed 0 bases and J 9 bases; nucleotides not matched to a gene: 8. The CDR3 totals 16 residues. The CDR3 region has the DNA TGCGCCAGCAGCTTGGAACGGACAACAGGGGGTTCACCCCTCCACTTT. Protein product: CASSLERTTGGSPLHF.

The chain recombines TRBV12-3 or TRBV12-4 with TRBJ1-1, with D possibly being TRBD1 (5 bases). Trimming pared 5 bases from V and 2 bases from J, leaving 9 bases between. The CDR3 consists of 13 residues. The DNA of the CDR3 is TGTGCCAGCAGTCCTCAGGGTAACACTGAAGCTTTCTTT. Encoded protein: CASSPQGNTEAFF.

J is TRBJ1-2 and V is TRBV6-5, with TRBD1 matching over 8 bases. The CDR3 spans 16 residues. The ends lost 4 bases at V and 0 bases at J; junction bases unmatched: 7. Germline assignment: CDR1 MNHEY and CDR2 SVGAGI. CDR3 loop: CASSSDGTGANYGYTF. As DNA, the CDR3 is TGTGCCAGCAGTTCCGATGGGACAGGCGCTAACTATGGCTACACCTTC.

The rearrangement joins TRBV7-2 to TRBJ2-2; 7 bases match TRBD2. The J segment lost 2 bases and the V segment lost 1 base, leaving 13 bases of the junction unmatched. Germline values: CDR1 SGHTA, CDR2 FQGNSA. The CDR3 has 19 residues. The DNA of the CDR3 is TGTGCCAGCAGCTTAGAGTGGGGGGGACGCAAGACAAACACCGGGGAGCTGTTTTTT. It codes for CASSLEWGGRKTNTGELFF.

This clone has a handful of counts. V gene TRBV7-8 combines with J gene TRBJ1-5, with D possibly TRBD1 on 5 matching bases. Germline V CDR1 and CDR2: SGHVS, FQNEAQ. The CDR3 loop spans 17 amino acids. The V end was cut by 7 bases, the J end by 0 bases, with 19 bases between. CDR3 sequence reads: CASMTRAGPYSNQPQHF. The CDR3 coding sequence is TGTGCCAGCATGACTAGAGCAGGGCCTTATAGCAATCAGCCCCAGCATTTT.

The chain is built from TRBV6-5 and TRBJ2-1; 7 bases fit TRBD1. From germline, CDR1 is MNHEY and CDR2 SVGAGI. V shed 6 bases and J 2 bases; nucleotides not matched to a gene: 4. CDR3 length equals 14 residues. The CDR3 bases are TGTGCCAGCAGCCCGACAGGGACCTACAATGAGCAGTTCTTC. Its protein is CASSPTGTYNEQFF.

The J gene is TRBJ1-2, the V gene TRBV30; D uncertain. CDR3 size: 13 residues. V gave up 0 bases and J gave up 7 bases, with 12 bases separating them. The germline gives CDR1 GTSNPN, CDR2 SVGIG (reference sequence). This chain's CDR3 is CAWSVFGRSGYTF. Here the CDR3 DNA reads TGTGCCTGGAGTGTGTTTGGGCGCTCTGGCTACACCTTC.

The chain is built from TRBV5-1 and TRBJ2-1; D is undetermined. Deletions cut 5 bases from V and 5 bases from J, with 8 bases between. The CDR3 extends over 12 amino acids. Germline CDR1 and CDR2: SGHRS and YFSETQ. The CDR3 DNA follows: TGCGCCAGCAGAGACTCGAACAATGAGCAGTTCTTC. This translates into CASRDSNNEQFF.

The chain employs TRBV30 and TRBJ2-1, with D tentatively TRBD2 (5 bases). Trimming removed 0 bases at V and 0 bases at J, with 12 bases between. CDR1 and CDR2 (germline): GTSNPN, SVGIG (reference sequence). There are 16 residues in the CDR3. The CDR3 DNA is TGTGCCTGGAGTGTAGGGCGTACTAGCTCCTACAATGAGCAGTTCTTC. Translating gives CAWSVGRTSSYNEQFF.

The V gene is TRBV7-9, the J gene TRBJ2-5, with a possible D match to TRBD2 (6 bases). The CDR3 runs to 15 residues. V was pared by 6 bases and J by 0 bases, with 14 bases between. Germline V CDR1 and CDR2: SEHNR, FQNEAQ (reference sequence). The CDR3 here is CASRGGYVDQETQYF. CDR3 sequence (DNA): TGTGCCAGCAGAGGAGGGTATGTCGACCAAGAGACCCAGTACTTC.

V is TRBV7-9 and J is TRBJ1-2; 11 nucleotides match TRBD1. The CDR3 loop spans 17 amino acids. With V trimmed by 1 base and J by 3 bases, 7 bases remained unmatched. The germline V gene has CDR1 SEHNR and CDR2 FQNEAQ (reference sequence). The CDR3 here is CASSLVPPGQGDYGYTF. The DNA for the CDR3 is TGTGCCAGCAGCTTAGTGCCCCCGGGACAGGGGGACTATGGCTACACCTTC.

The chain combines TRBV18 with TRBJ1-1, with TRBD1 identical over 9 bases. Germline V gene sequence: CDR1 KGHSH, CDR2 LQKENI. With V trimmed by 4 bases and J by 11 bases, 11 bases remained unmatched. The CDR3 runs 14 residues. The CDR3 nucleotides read TGTGCCAGCTCACAGGGACAGGGCTCTAAGATTGCTTTCTTT. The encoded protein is CASSQGQGSKIAFF.

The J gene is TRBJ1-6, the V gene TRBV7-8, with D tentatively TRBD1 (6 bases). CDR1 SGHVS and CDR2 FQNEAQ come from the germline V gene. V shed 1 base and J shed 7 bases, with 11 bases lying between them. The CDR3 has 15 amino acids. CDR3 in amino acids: CASSLDLGQNSPLHF. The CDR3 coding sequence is TGTGCCAGCAGCTTAGATCTGGGACAAAATTCACCCCTCCACTTT.

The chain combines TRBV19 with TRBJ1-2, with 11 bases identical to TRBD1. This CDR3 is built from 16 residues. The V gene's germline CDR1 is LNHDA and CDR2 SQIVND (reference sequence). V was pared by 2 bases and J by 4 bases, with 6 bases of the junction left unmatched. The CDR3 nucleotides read TGTGCCAGTAGTATATTGGGACAGGGGGTCGGCTATGGCTACACCTTC. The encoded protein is CASSILGQGVGYGYTF.